This T cell receptor (beta chain) appears in the sequencing data of a study of CD8 T cell repertoires and HIV-1 epitope variants. Study-level information: Each of Twenty-five Gag and Nef epitope peptides stimulated a separate culture. Enriched T cells were co-cultured with equal autologous T cell-negative cells. The study's findings and limits: Most of the nine antigen-specific clonotypes appeared cross-reactive to autologous or escape variants.

Of note for this clone: Its antigen is unknown. The germline gene is not matched at one end of the junction; a read error may be the cause.

The CDR3 is 13 amino acids. Per germline, CDR1 SSHAT and CDR2 FNYEAQ (reference sequence). Sequenced by immunoSEQ multiplex PCR; TCRdb stores in-frame clones only, minus some. The sample records tens of thousands of clones, over 70% being singletons. The chain links TRBV7-7 to TRBJ2-5, with D possibly called TRBD1 or TRBD2 (5 bases each). Sequencing was performed on uncultured baseline CD8+ T cells from peripheral blood mononuclear cells (PBMCs). The TCR originated in a male donor with HIV. CDR3 protein: CASSSGRQETQYF. The CDR3 bases are TGTGCTAGCAGCTCGGGACGGCAAGAGACCCAGTACTTC.